This is a list of T cell receptor beta chains from one sample in a study of blood T cell repertoires in COVID-19. Profiling relied on immunoSEQ multiplex PCR, and the TCRdb table lists in-frame clones only, not all of them. This sample yields over 200,000 clones, of which about 86% are seen a single time; about 3.1% belongs to the top ten. The material sequenced was peripheral blood. The origin of the receptors is a woman aged 25 to 39 who had recovered from COVID-19. Each CDR3 is given with its conserved first and last residue. The D gene is left open where the match is weak. Some rows mark clone size as missing; the rest say once, few, many or name a class of expanded clone.

>13|TRBJ2-7|.|TRBV7-9|.
TGTGCCAGCAGCTTTAGAGACTCCTACGAGCAGTACTTC
CASSFRDSYEQYF
>13|TRBJ2-4|.|TRBV27|.
TGTGCCAGCAGTTCCTCCCCCAAAAACATTCAGTACTTC
CASSSSPKNIQYF
>15|TRBJ1-5|.|TRBV2|.
TGTGCCAGCAGTGAGAATCCAGGGCGTCATCAGCCCCAGCATTTT
CASSENPGRHQPQHF
>15|TRBJ1-6|.|TRBV2|.
TGTGCCAGCAGTGAAGCGGGGCAGGGATACTCACCCCTCCACTTT
CASSEAGQGYSPLHF
>12|TRBJ2-1|.|TRBV11-2|.
TGTGCCAGCAGTCCCCTATACAATGAGCAGTTCTTC
CASSPLYNEQFF
>15|TRBJ1-4|.|TRBV27|TRBD1
TGTGCCAGCAGTTTCACAGGGGGAGAATATGAAAAACTGTTTTTT
CASSFTGGEYEKLFF
>15|TRBJ1-3|once|TRBV28|.
TGTGCCAGCAGTTTAGGGGCCCTCTCTGGAAACACCATATATTTT
CASSLGALSGNTIYF
>14|TRBJ1-2|.|TRBV5-4|.
TGTGCCAGCAGCCCGACGACAAAATTGTCTGGCTACACCTTC
CASSPTTKLSGYTF
>15|TRBJ2-2|.|TRBV6-5|TRBD1
TGTGCCAGCAGAAGGACAGGGGGCGCGGACGGGGAGCTGTTTTTT
CASRRTGGADGELFF
>16|TRBJ1-6|.|TRBV3-1/TRBV3-2|.
TGTGCCAGCAGCCCTCAAGTAGGGGCGAGCAATTCACCCCTCCACTTT
CASSPQVGASNSPLHF
>15|TRBJ2-7|few|TRBV6-6|.
TGTGCCAGCAGTCACGGAGTGACAGGGAGGTACGAGCAGTACTTC
CASSHGVTGRYEQYF
>16|TRBJ2-2|few|TRBV27|TRBD1
TGTGCCAGTACGTTTCGACAGGGCTGGAACACCGGGGAGCTGTTTTTT
CASTFRQGWNTGELFF
>17|TRBJ1-2|.|TRBV7-2|.
TGTGCCAGCAGCTTAGCCCAGTGGACAGACCCTTTAGGTGGCTACACCTTC
CASSLAQWTDPLGGYTF
>15|TRBJ2-3|.|TRBV5-4|.
TGTGCCAGCAGCTTGAAATTGGGGGCCACAGATACGCAGTATTTT
CASSLKLGATDTQYF
>16|TRBJ2-3|.|TRBV29-1|TRBD2
TGCAGCGTCCTCGGGACTAACGGATACCGGGCAGATACGCAGTATTTT
CSVLGTNGYRADTQYF
>15|TRBJ2-5|.|TRBV3-1/TRBV3-2|TRBD2
TGTGCCAGCAGCCAAGATATAGCGGGGCAAGAGACCCAGTACTTC
CASSQDIAGQETQYF
>14|TRBJ2-5|.|TRBV19|TRBD2
TGTGCCAGTAGTACCCGGGGGGGGGCTGAGACCCAGTACTTC
CASSTRGGAETQYF
>17|TRBJ2-3|.|TRBV7-6|TRBD2
TGTGCCAGCAGCTTGGGACTAGCGGGGCTTGGGTCAGATACGCAGTATTTT
CASSLGLAGLGSDTQYF
>16|TRBJ1-6|.|TRBV11-2|.
TGTGCCAGCAGCGACCGTGGGAGGGCCTCTAATTCACCCCTCCACTTT
CASSDRGRASNSPLHF
>14|TRBJ1-5|.|TRBV19|TRBD1
TGTGCCAGTAGTAGGACAGGGAGCAATCAGCCCCAGCATTTT
CASSRTGSNQPQHF
>12|TRBJ1-2|.|TRBV30|.
TGTGCCTGGGACCAGGGATGGTATGGCTACACCTTC
CAWDQGWYGYTF
>11|TRBJ1-1|.|TRBV20-1|.
TGCAGTGTAGCTCCTAACACTGAAGCTTTCTTT
CSVAPNTEAFF